The clone carrying this T cell receptor beta chain was seen only a few times. MiXCR, applied by TCRdb to the 5' RACE reads, yields one record per CDR3 protein. The sample includes roughly 300,000 distinct CDR3 sequences, roughly 8.2% of them seen just once. The V end was cut by 4 bases, the J end by 3 bases, with 15 bases between. This CDR3 comprises 15 residues. The V gene's germline CDR1 is SGDLS and CDR2 YYNGEE. These data come from a study of T-cell memory formation after mild COVID-19. The sequencing sample was made of PBMCs or a T cell subset sorted from them (not recorded which). This chain uses TRBV9 with TRBJ2-3; D might be TRBD1 or TRBD2, each matching 6 bases. This TCR was recovered from a man aged 18 to 29 who had mild COVID-19 (a few samples of this study predate the infection). Cell type and time point are not known. Written as DNA, the CDR3 is TGTGCCAGCAGCCCATACACAGGGAGGACAGATACGCAGTATTTT. Protein product: CASSPYTGRTDTQYF.